The clone carrying this TCR beta chain was seen more than once but under ten times. One entry per CDR3 protein, called by TCRdb with MiXCR from the RT-PCR reads. The profile shows about 680,000 distinct CDR3 sequences, about 14% of them singletons. V lost 5 bases to trimming and J lost 6 bases, with 16 bases between them. CDR3 length: 15 amino acids. Germline V CDR1 and CDR2: KGHDR, SFDVKD. The gene calls are TRBV24-1 and TRBJ1-5; D perhaps matches TRBD1 (6 bases). The sequenced sample consisted of memory CD4+ T cells from blood. This sequence was found in a female donor in good health, serving as a healthy control. The CDR3 DNA follows: TGTGCCACCAGTGCGTCCGGGGGGGCTGCTCAGCCCCAGCATTTT. Its protein product is CATSASGGAAQPQHF.